This is a list of T cell receptor beta chains from one sample in a study of blood T cell repertoires in COVID-19. Clones were sequenced by immunoSEQ multiplex PCR, and TCRdb holds only the in-frame ones, with some missing. The sample records 90,000 or so clones, 85% to 90% being singletons. Sequenced material: peripheral blood. Receptors were obtained from a woman older than 75 with active COVID-19. The conserved cysteine and the conserved F or W are not part of the CDR3 here. The order of the fields is V gene, J gene, CDR3 protein.

V: TRBV28
J: TRBJ1-2
CDR3: ASSLWITRGYT

V: TRBV7-2
J: TRBJ2-3
CDR3: ASSFNFDTQY

V: TRBV30
J: TRBJ2-3
CDR3: AWGGLAGGVDTQY

V: TRBV29-1
J: TRBJ2-5
CDR3: SVDGSGQETQY

V: TRBV27
J: TRBJ2-3
CDR3: ASSLGEGGADTQY

V: TRBV4-3
J: TRBJ1-4
CDR3: ASSQGQGWEKLF

V: TRBV6-5
J: TRBJ1-1
CDR3: ASSYISGLNTEAF

V: TRBV4-1
J: TRBJ1-2
CDR3: ASSQAFHGQEDGYT

V: TRBV5-1
J: TRBJ1-4
CDR3: ASSLYRATNEKLF

V: TRBV15
J: TRBJ1-6
CDR3: ATSRGTENSPLH

V: TRBV27
J: TRBJ2-7
CDR3: ASSFKDKSYEQY

V: TRBV9
J: TRBJ1-2
CDR3: ASSVGSTERYGYT

V: TRBV5-4
J: TRBJ2-2
CDR3: ASSLGLGYTGELF

V: TRBV20-1
J: TRBJ1-4
CDR3: SAGGRGATNEKLF

V: TRBV19
J: TRBJ2-2
CDR3: ASRVLAGGTGELF

V: TRBV28
J: TRBJ2-3
CDR3: ASTRLGLISGDTQY

V: TRBV28
J: TRBJ1-5
CDR3: ASSLRRTNNQPQH

V: TRBV5-1
J: TRBJ2-5
CDR3: ASSLGSTGETQY

V: TRBV15
J: TRBJ1-1
CDR3: ATSRGAPRGTEAF

V: TRBV11-2
J: TRBJ2-1
CDR3: ASSLSGQRYNEQF

V: TRBV25-1
J: TRBJ2-3
CDR3: ASSEYLSGLGGTDTQY

V: TRBV5-4
J: TRBJ2-5
CDR3: ASSPPGTGRETQY

V: TRBV19
J: TRBJ2-3
CDR3: ASSIGTSGTDTQY

V: TRBV30
J: TRBJ2-5
CDR3: AWSSSETQY

V: TRBV4-3
J: TRBJ2-6
CDR3: ASLTPAGTVYLGPSGANVLT

V: TRBV9
J: TRBJ2-7
CDR3: ASSVALGPYEQY

V: TRBV7-6
J: TRBJ2-3
CDR3: ASSLDSPLAADTQY

V: TRBV10-3
J: TRBJ1-2
CDR3: AISDGGQGDYGYT

V: TRBV11-3
J: TRBJ2-3
CDR3: ASSLGGSQDTQY

V: TRBV7-9
J: TRBJ2-7
CDR3: ASSLKGIIGDEQY

V: TRBV5-6
J: TRBJ2-7
CDR3: ASSLDPRDSYEQY

V: TRBV9
J: TRBJ1-1
CDR3: ASSLEGQGYEAF

V: TRBV5-1
J: TRBJ2-4
CDR3: ASSGTGAPGEIQY

V: TRBV3-1/TRBV3-2
J: TRBJ2-1
CDR3: ASSQVGNEQF

V: TRBV18
J: TRBJ2-6
CDR3: ASSPTSGSSGANVLT

V: TRBV20-1
J: TRBJ2-7
CDR3: SARGPNEQY

V: TRBV5-1
J: TRBJ1-1
CDR3: ASSLAAGGTEAF

V: TRBV5-8
J: TRBJ1-5
CDR3: ASSFYVGQNNQPQH

V: TRBV18
J: TRBJ2-7
CDR3: ASSPGTSGNQDEQY

V: TRBV23-1
J: TRBJ1-5
CDR3: ASSQSKGARQPQH

V: TRBV9
J: TRBJ1-5
CDR3: ASSATGHSNQPQH

V: TRBV28
J: TRBJ1-1
CDR3: ASRLGTENTEAF

V: TRBV7-3
J: TRBJ2-2
CDR3: ASSLAPNTGELF

V: TRBV7-3
J: TRBJ2-5
CDR3: ASSLAVQETQY

V: TRBV18
J: TRBJ2-7
CDR3: ASSPGTGGHEQY

V: TRBV6-2/TRBV6-3
J: TRBJ2-1
CDR3: ASSYSLLARSSYNEQF

V: TRBV6-2/TRBV6-3
J: TRBJ2-5
CDR3: ASSYSRGAWETQY

V: TRBV4-1
J: TRBJ1-5
CDR3: ASSQVTAGNQPQH

V: TRBV28
J: TRBJ2-1
CDR3: ASSLIQGEQF